Listed below are T cell receptor beta chains from one sample, sequenced in a study of T-cell reconstitution after alpha-beta-depleted transplantation in children. TCRdb itself ran the PCR reads through MiXCR, one entry per CDR3 protein. In the table there are 900,000 or so distinct CDR3 sequences, less than 20% of which are singletons. The sequences come from PBMCs, mostly from graft donor cells, collected 360 days after TCRalphabeta/CD19-depleted stem cell transplant. The receptors derive from a male patient between 10 and 17 years old who had a stem cell transplant for acute lymphoblastic leukemia, so the T cells may come from the graft donor. Both conserved end residues are part of each CDR3. D genes are given only for firm matches. Rows give clone size only sometimes, using once, few, many, or a class for an expanded clone.

CDR3nt | CDR3aa | d_gene | v_gene | abundance | j_gene | len
TGTGCCACCGGGGACGGGGATGAGCAGTTCTTC | CATGDGDEQFF | . | TRBV24-1 | . | TRBJ2-1 | 11
TGTGCCTGCACCTCGACTAGCGGGAGTCTCTACGAGCAGTACTTC | CACTSTSGSLYEQYF | TRBD2 | TRBV12-5 | once | TRBJ2-7 | 15
TGCGCCAGCAGCCCCCTAGTCGACTACGAGCAGTACTTC | CASSPLVDYEQYF | . | TRBV4-1 | . | TRBJ2-7 | 13
TGTGCCACCAGCAGGGGAAGGACTAGCGGGAGTTACAATGAGCAGTTCTTC | CATSRGRTSGSYNEQFF | TRBD2 | TRBV15 | many | TRBJ2-1 | 17
TGTGCCAGCAGCCACAACAGGGTATCGTACGAGCAGTACTTC | CASSHNRVSYEQYF | . | TRBV11-1 | . | TRBJ2-7 | 14
TGCGCCAGCAGCACGGGACAGGGGGGGAGCAATCAGCCCCAGCATTTT | CASSTGQGGSNQPQHF | TRBD1 | TRBV5-1 | . | TRBJ1-5 | 16
TGTGCCATCACCGAAGACTTGGGACTAGCGGGGAGGGAGCAGTTCTTC | CAITEDLGLAGREQFF | TRBD2 | TRBV10-3 | few | TRBJ2-1 | 16
TGCAGCGTTGAAAGTGGACTCCGCTTGGAGCGGTACTTC | CSVESGLRLERYF | . | TRBV29-1 | . | TRBJ2-7 | 13
TGTGCCAGCAGCTTAGCTCCAGGGAATAATTCACCCCTCCACTTT | CASSLAPGNNSPLHF | . | TRBV7-2 | . | TRBJ1-6 | 15
TGCGCCAGCAGCGCGATTACCTCACCTAGCACCGGGGAGCTGTTTTTT | CASSAITSPSTGELFF | . | TRBV5-1 | many | TRBJ2-2 | 16
TGCAGCGTTGTAGGGGTAGGCGGCTACACCTTC | CSVVGVGGYTF | . | TRBV29-1 | few | TRBJ1-2 | 11
TGTGCCAGCAGCTTCCTGCGGGACTCCCCCTACAATGAGCAGTTCTTC | CASSFLRDSPYNEQFF | . | TRBV7-9 | few | TRBJ2-1 | 16
TGCAGCGTGAGGGGGGTTGCCGGGGAGCTGTTTTTT | CSVRGVAGELFF | . | TRBV29-1 | . | TRBJ2-2 | 12
TGTGCCAGCAGTGATAGTCTAGCGGGTTACGAGCAGTACTTC | CASSDSLAGYEQYF | TRBD2 | TRBV2 | . | TRBJ2-7 | 14
TGCAGTGCTAGACTAGCGGGGCGCTACGAGCAGTACTTC | CSARLAGRYEQYF | TRBD2 | TRBV20-1 | . | TRBJ2-7 | 13
TGTGCCAGCAGCCTTCGACAGAAAGAGACCCAGTACTTC | CASSLRQKETQYF | . | TRBV12-3/TRBV12-4 | many | TRBJ2-5 | 13
TGTGCCAGCAGGCCAGACAAGAACACCGGGGAGCTGTTTTTT | CASRPDKNTGELFF | . | TRBV6-1 | few | TRBJ2-2 | 14
TGTGCCAGCAGTCCCAAGGGGGACCGCAATCAGCCCCAGCATTTT | CASSPKGDRNQPQHF | . | TRBV7-9 | few | TRBJ1-5 | 15
TGTGCCAGCAGTTTATCCCCTCAAGGGCCAAGAGAAGAGACCCAGTACTTC | CASSLSPQGPREETQYF | . | TRBV27 | . | TRBJ2-5 | 17
TGTGCCAGCAGTTTATTGGCTAGTGGGGACGAGCAGTACTTC | CASSLLASGDEQYF | . | TRBV27 | many | TRBJ2-7 | 14
TGTGCCAGCAGCCAAGTTAGCGCAACCTACGAGCAGTACTTC | CASSQVSATYEQYF | . | TRBV3-1 | few | TRBJ2-7 | 14
TGCGCCAGCAGCTTGACTGCGGGATTGGACGAGCAGTACTTC | CASSLTAGLDEQYF | . | TRBV5-1 | few | TRBJ2-7 | 14
TGCGCCAGCAGCAGTCTAGCGGACTCCTACAATGAGCAGTTCTTC | CASSSLADSYNEQFF | TRBD2 | TRBV5-1 | . | TRBJ2-1 | 15
TGTGCCAGCAGCCCCGGGGGAATTCTCTACGAGCAGTACTTC | CASSPGGILYEQYF | . | TRBV12-3/TRBV12-4 | . | TRBJ2-7 | 14
TGTGCCAGCAGTAATGGGGGGAGCAATCAGCCCCAGCATTTT | CASSNGGSNQPQHF | . | TRBV2 | few | TRBJ1-5 | 14